Below, one T cell receptor (beta chain) is given with its context. The entry originates in a study of control samples from healthy donors and cancer patients. V gave up 3 bases and J gave up 2 bases, with 9 bases separating them. Germline values: CDR1 SGHRS, CDR2 YFSETQ. The CDR3 contains 13 residues. The protocol was immunoSEQ multiplex PCR, while the TCRdb copy is restricted to in-frame clones and leaves out a portion. The sample has about 170,000 clones, 80% to 90% seen once. The sample taken for sequencing was blood. The chain employs TRBV5-1 and TRBJ2-7; D gene unclear. This clonotype was sampled from a woman aged 25 to 39 in good health. The CDR3 DNA follows: TGCGCCAGCAGCTCGGACGGCGCCTACGAGCAGTACTTC. Translated, it gives CASSSDGAYEQYF. Full variable domain (outside the CDR3, taken from reference TRBV5-1 and TRBJ2-7): KAGVTQTPRYLIKTRGQQVTLSCSPISGHRSVSWYQQTPGQGLQFLFEYFSETQRNKGNFPGRFSGRQFSNSRSEMNVSTLELGDSALYLCASSSDGAYEQYFGPGTRLTVT.